This T cell receptor beta chain was obtained from a study of post-analysis software for immune sequencing data. The ends lost 5 bases at V and 4 bases at J; junction bases unmatched: 9. The CDR3 contains 16 residues. Worth noting for this clonotype: Its antigen is currently unknown.

Libraries were made from TCR beta cDNA, and they carried unique molecular identifiers. Each CDR3 protein gets one entry after TCRdb re-called the PCR reads with MiXCR. The table shows some 690,000 distinct CDR3 sequences, with 30% occurring only once. Broader study findings: Roughly 5 TRBV segments, TRBV5-6, TRBV5-1 and TRBV20-1 among them, were found more frequent in patients than controls.

The V gene is TRBV12-3 or TRBV12-4, the J gene TRBJ2-3; TRBD1 matches 10 bases. Sequencing was carried out using blood. The receptor was isolated from a girl aged 5 to 17 with multiple sclerosis. CDR3 bases: TGTGCCAGCAGTACCTGGGACAGGGGCGACGCAGATACGCAGTATTTT. Its translation: CASSTWDRGDADTQYF.